This TCR beta chain derives from a study of blood T cell repertoires in COVID-19. The protocol was immunoSEQ multiplex PCR, while the TCRdb copy is restricted to in-frame clones and leaves out a portion. The sample lists approximately 79,000 clones, about 89% occurring once. Trimming removed 1 base at V and 2 bases at J, with 9 bases between. The V gene's germline CDR1 is SQVTM and CDR2 ANQGSEA. CDR3 size: 13 residues. Source material: peripheral blood. V gene TRBV29-1 combines with J gene TRBJ2-7; D is perhaps TRBD2 (6 bases). This clonotype was obtained from a man aged 60-69 years with acute or convalescent COVID-19. The CDR3, as DNA: TGCAGCGTTGAAGTAGCGGACGCCTACGAGCAGTACTTC. Its protein product is CSVEVADAYEQYF.